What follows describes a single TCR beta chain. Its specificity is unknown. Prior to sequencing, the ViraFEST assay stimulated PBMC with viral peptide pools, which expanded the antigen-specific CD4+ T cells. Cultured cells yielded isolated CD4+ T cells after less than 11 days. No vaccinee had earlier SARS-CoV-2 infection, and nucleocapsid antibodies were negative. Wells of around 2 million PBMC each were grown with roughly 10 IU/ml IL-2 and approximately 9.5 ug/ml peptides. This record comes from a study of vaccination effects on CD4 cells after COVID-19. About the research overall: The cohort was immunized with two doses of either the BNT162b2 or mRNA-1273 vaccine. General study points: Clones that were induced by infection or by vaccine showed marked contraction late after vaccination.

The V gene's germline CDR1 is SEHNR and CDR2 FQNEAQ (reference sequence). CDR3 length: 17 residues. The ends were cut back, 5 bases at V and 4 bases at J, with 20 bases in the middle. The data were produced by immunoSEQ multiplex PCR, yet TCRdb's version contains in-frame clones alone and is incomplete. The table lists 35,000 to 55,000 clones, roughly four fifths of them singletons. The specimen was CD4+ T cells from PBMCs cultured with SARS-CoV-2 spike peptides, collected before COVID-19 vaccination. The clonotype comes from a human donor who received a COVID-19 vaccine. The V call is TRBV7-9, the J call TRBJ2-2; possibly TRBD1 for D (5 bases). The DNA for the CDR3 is TGTGCCAGCAGCCGACCGAGGATGGGGCCGGGCACCGGGGAGCTGTTTTTT. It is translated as CASSRPRMGPGTGELFF.